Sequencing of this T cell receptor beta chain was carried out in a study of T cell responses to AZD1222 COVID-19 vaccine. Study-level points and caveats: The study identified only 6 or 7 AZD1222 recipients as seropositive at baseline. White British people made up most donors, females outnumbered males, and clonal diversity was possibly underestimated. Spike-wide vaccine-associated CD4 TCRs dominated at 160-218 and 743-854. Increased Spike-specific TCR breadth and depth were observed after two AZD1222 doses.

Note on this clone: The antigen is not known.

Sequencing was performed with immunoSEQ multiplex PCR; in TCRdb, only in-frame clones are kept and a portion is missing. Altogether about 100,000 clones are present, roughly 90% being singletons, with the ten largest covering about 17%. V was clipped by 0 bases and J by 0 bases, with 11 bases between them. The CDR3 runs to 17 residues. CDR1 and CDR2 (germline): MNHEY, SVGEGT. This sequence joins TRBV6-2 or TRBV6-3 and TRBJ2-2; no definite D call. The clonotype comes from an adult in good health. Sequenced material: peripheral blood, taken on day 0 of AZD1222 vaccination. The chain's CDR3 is CASSYSTAHANTGELFF. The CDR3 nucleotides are TGTGCCAGCAGTTACTCTACAGCACACGCGAACACCGGGGAGCTGTTTTTT.